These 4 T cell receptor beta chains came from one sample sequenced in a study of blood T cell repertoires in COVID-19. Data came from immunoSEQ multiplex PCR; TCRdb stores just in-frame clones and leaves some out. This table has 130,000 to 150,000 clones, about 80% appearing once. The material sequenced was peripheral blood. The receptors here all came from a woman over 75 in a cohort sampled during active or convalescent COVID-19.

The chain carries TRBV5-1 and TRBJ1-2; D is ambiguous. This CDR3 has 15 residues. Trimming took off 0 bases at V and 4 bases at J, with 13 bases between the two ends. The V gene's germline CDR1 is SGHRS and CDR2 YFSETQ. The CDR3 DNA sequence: TGCGCCAGCAGCTTGGTTCCCGGGGAGGGCTATGGCTACACCTTC. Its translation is CASSLVPGEGYGYTF.

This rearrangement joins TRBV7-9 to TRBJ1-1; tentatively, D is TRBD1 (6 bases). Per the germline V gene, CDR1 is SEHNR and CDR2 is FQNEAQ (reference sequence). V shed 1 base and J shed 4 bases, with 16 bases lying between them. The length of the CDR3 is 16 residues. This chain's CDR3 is CASSLEIMTGPTEAFF. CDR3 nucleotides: TGTGCCAGCAGCTTAGAGATTATGACAGGTCCCACTGAAGCTTTCTTT.

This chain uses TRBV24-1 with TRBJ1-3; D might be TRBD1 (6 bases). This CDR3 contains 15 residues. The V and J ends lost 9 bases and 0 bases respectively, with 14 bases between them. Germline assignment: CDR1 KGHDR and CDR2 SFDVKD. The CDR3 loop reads CATLGQGPSGNTIYF. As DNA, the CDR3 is TGTGCCACCTTGGGGCAGGGGCCCTCTGGAAACACCATATATTTT.

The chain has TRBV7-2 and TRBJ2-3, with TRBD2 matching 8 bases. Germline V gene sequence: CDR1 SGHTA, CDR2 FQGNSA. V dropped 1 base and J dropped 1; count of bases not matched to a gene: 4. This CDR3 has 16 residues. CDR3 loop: CASSLGGLVRTDTQYF. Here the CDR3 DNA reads TGTGCCAGCAGCTTAGGGGGACTAGTTCGCACAGATACGCAGTATTTT. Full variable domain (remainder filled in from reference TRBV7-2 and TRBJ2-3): GAGVSQSPSNKVTEKGKDVELRCDPISGHTALYWYRQSLGQGLEFLIYFQGNSAPDKSGLPSDRFSAERTGGSVSTLTIQRTQQEDSAVYLCASSLGGLVRTDTQYFGPGTRLTVL.